These T cell receptor beta chains were read from a single sample in a study of T cell responses to AZD1222 COVID-19 vaccine. Repertoires were generated with immunoSEQ multiplex PCR, while TCRdb's copy carries only in-frame clones and drops some. This sample carries about 170,000 clones, approximately 90% of them seen once, and the ten largest clones take roughly 2.5%. Material: peripheral blood, obtained on day 0 of AZD1222 vaccination. The receptor source for this set is an adult in good health. Each CDR3 is given with its conserved first and last residue. The D gene is left open where the match is weak. Size values are once, few and many counts, or a class for expanded clones, and some rows have none.

.	TRBJ2-7	.	TRBV27	TGTGCCAGCAGGGGATGGTCCGGGACACCAACCCCTTACGAGCAGTACTTC	CASRGWSGTPTPYEQYF
TRBD1	TRBJ2-5	.	TRBV5-8	TGTGCCAGCAGAAATCGCGGGACAGGGCTTAGCCAAGAGACCCAGTACTTC	CASRNRGTGLSQETQYF
TRBD1	TRBJ1-6	once	TRBV3-1/TRBV3-2	TGTGCCAGCAGCCAAAGACGGACAGGGTTGAGGGATTCACCCCTCCACTTT	CASSQRRTGLRDSPLHF
.	TRBJ1-5	.	TRBV7-9	TGTGCCAGCAGCGCCGTGTCCACCAATCAGCCCCAGCATTTT	CASSAVSTNQPQHF
.	TRBJ2-2	.	TRBV19	TGTGCCAGTAGTGCCCCCATGAGGGAGCTGTTTTTT	CASSAPMRELFF
TRBD1	TRBJ1-1	.	TRBV7-9	TGTGCCAGCAGCCCGCGGACAGGGGGAATGAACACTGAAGCTTTCTTT	CASSPRTGGMNTEAFF
.	TRBJ2-5	.	TRBV15	TGTGCCACCAGCAGAGATAGGGCTAACCAAGAGACCCAGTACTTC	CATSRDRANQETQYF
TRBD1	TRBJ2-1	once	TRBV5-1	TGCGCCAGCAGCCATGGACAGGGGGCGCGTAATGAGCAGTTCTTC	CASSHGQGARNEQFF
TRBD1	TRBJ1-2	.	TRBV4-2	TGTGCCAGCAGCCTCGCGAAGGGACAGGGGAGCTATGGCTACACCTTC	CASSLAKGQGSYGYTF
.	TRBJ1-2	.	TRBV7-8	TGTGCCAGCAGCTCAGCGGCGGTATCGCTCATCGGCTACACCTTC	CASSSAAVSLIGYTF
.	TRBJ2-2	.	TRBV5-1	TGCGCCAGCAGCTTGTCGCCAGCGGGTGCGAACACCGGGGAGCTGTTTTTT	CASSLSPAGANTGELFF
.	TRBJ1-1	.	TRBV27	TGTGCCAGCAGTTCGGAAAACGAGGACACTGAAGCTTTCTTT	CASSSENEDTEAFF
.	TRBJ2-2	.	TRBV27	TGTGCCAGCAGTTCGCTGCTAGTTGACACCGGGGAGCTGTTTTTT	CASSSLLVDTGELFF
.	TRBJ1-2	.	TRBV18	TGTGCCAGCTCACCTGGACAGGGCTACACCTTC	CASSPGQGYTF
TRBD1	TRBJ1-5	.	TRBV6-5	TGTGCCAGCAGTCTGGACAGGGAATCGCATTTT	CASSLDRESHF
.	TRBJ1-5	.	TRBV5-6	TGTGCCAGCTACCTCCCTTGGGGCAATCAGCCCCAGCATTTT	CASYLPWGNQPQHF
.	TRBJ2-7	.	TRBV5-1	TGCGCCAGCTCCCCGCAGGACAACTACGAGCAGTACTTC	CASSPQDNYEQYF
.	TRBJ2-1	.	TRBV29-1	TGCAGCGTTGTTATCAGTTACAATGAGCAGTTCTTC	CSVVISYNEQFF
TRBD1	TRBJ1-1	.	TRBV28	TGTGCCAGCAGGATCGACAGGGGACGCGGGAACACTGAAGCTTTCTTT	CASRIDRGRGNTEAFF
.	TRBJ2-1	once	TRBV24-1	TGTGCCACCAGTGATCCCCTGGGACGAAGCTCCTACAATGAGCAGTTCTTC	CATSDPLGRSSYNEQFF
.	TRBJ1-2	.	TRBV5-1	TGCGCCAGCAGCTCGGAGGTTGGGACCTATGGCTACACCTTC	CASSSEVGTYGYTF
TRBD1	TRBJ1-2	.	TRBV7-8	TGTGCCAGCAGCTTGAAAGGACAGGGTAACTATGGCTACACCTTC	CASSLKGQGNYGYTF
TRBD1	TRBJ1-5	.	TRBV29-1	TGCAGCGTACTATCCGGGACAGGGAATCAGCCCCAGCATTTT	CSVLSGTGNQPQHF
TRBD2	TRBJ2-7	.	TRBV27	TGTGCCAGCAGGGGGGCGACTAGCGGGAGTAACGAGCAGTACTTC	CASRGATSGSNEQYF
.	TRBJ1-5	.	TRBV28	TGTGCCAGCAGACGACACCTCTTGGTCAATCAGCCCCAGCATTTT	CASRRHLLVNQPQHF
TRBD1	TRBJ2-5	.	TRBV18	TGTGCCAGCTCACCACTTTCCGGGACAGCTCAAGAGACCCAGTACTTC	CASSPLSGTAQETQYF
TRBD1	TRBJ1-2	.	TRBV18	TGTGCCAGCTCAGACGACAGGGGCGACTATGGCTACACCTTC	CASSDDRGDYGYTF
TRBD2	TRBJ2-7	.	TRBV2	TGTGCCAGCAATAGTGGACTAGCGGGGGAGCAGTACTTC	CASNSGLAGEQYF
TRBD2	TRBJ2-1	.	TRBV5-6	TGTGCCAGCAGCTTGCCCCTAGCGGGTAACTACAATGAGCAGTTCTTC	CASSLPLAGNYNEQFF
.	TRBJ1-2	once	TRBV6-6	TGTGCCAGCAGCCGGCCCACGGTCGGGGGCTACACCTTC	CASSRPTVGGYTF
.	TRBJ2-7	.	TRBV19	TGTGCCAGTAGTAATATAGCCTACGAGCAGTACTTC	CASSNIAYEQYF
.	TRBJ1-3	once	TRBV6-5	TGTGCCAGCAGATCACGAGTCTCTGGAAACACCATATATTTT	CASRSRVSGNTIYF
.	TRBJ1-3	.	TRBV9	TGTGCCAGCAGCCCAGCGGGTGACTCTGGAAACACCATATATTTT	CASSPAGDSGNTIYF
TRBD1	TRBJ1-3	.	TRBV5-4	TGTGCCAGCAGCAGGGGACAGAACTCTGGAAACACCATATATTTT	CASSRGQNSGNTIYF
.	TRBJ1-4	.	TRBV7-9	TGTGCCAGCAGCGAGGTTCCAACTAATGAAAAACTGTTTTTT	CASSEVPTNEKLFF
.	TRBJ1-1	.	TRBV28	TGTGCCAGCAGAGAAGGGGCCCGTAGAGCTTTCTTT	CASREGARRAFF
.	TRBJ1-5	.	TRBV21-1	TGTGCCAGCAGCCTCGACGGATCTCATCAGCCCCAGCATTTT	CASSLDGSHQPQHF
.	TRBJ1-1	.	TRBV11-2	TGTGCCAGCAAGGGGGGGGCGAGGGTTGAAGCTTTCTTT	CASKGGARVEAFF
TRBD2	TRBJ2-4	once	TRBV9	TGTGCCAGCAGCGTAGAAGCGGGGCAAAACATTCAGTACTTC	CASSVEAGQNIQYF
.	TRBJ1-4	.	TRBV19	TGTGCCAGTAGTATGAGGCGGGCAACTAATGAAAAACTGTTTTTT	CASSMRRATNEKLFF
.	TRBJ2-7	once	TRBV28	TGTGCCAGCAGCCCCCAGAGACCCTCCTACGAGCAGTACTTC	CASSPQRPSYEQYF
.	TRBJ1-5	.	TRBV10-3	TGTGCCATCAGTGAGGGGATTCAGCCCCAGCATTTT	CAISEGIQPQHF
.	TRBJ2-7	.	TRBV28	TGTGCCAGCAGGACACCGGGACACCTATACGAGCAGTACTTC	CASRTPGHLYEQYF
.	TRBJ2-2	.	TRBV6-5	TGTGCCAGCAGTGACTCAGGAGGCACCGGGGAGCTGTTTTTT	CASSDSGGTGELFF
.	TRBJ2-7	.	TRBV6-1	TGTGCCAGCAGTGAGCGGGACTGGGGATCCTACGAGCAGTACTTC	CASSERDWGSYEQYF
TRBD1	TRBJ2-5	.	TRBV5-1	TGCGCCAGCAGCTTGGTGGCAGGGGGCAGTCAAGAGACCCAGTACTTC	CASSLVAGGSQETQYF
.	TRBJ2-7	.	TRBV10-1	TGCGCCAGCAGTGACAGGTTAACCTACGAGCAGTACTTC	CASSDRLTYEQYF
TRBD1	TRBJ1-2	.	TRBV2	TGTGCCAGCAGTGAGGTTGCAGGACAGGGGTTTGGCTACACCTTC	CASSEVAGQGFGYTF
.	TRBJ2-7	.	TRBV29-1	TGCAGCGTTGGAATGGAAGGCCGAGGGAACGAGCAGTACTTC	CSVGMEGRGNEQYF
.	TRBJ2-6	.	TRBV11-2	TGTGCCAGCAGCTTACGGGTGTCTGGGGCCAACGTCCTGACTTTC	CASSLRVSGANVLTF
.	TRBJ1-5	.	TRBV5-6	TGTGCCAGCAGCCCGTCGGGCAATCAGCCCCAGCATTTT	CASSPSGNQPQHF
TRBD1	TRBJ2-7	.	TRBV19	TGTGCCAGTAGTAAGCTCGGGACAGGGGGGACCTACGAGCAGTACTTC	CASSKLGTGGTYEQYF
.	TRBJ1-1	.	TRBV2	TGTGCCAGCAGGCAGTTCGATGAAGCTTTCTTT	CASRQFDEAFF
.	TRBJ1-1	.	TRBV14	TGTGCCAGCAGCCGGGTGAACACTGAAGCTTTCTTT	CASSRVNTEAFF